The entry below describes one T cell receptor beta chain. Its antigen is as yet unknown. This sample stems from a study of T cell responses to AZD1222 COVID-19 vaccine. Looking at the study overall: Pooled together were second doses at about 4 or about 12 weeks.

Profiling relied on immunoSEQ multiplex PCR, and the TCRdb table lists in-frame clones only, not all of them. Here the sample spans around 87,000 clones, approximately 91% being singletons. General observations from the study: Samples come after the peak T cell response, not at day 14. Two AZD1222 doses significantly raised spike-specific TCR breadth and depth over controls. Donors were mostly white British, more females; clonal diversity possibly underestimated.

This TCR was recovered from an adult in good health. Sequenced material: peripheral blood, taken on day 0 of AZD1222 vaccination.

As DNA, the CDR3 is TGTGCCAGCAGTGAAGTGGGGGCTGCTCAGCCCCAGCATTTT. Residues: CASSEVGAAQPQHF. This chain links TRBV6-1 with TRBJ1-5; perhaps TRBD1 as D (6 bases). CDR3 length: 14 amino acids. V lost 1 base to trimming and J lost 6 bases, with 10 bases between them. In germline, CDR1 is MNHNS, CDR2 SASEGT.